This T cell receptor beta chain appears in the sequencing data of a study of blood T cell repertoires in COVID-19. Study in general: Material from acute and convalescent COVID-19 was sourced from the United States, Italy and Spain.

As processed by the authors: Reference gene primer amplification in the assay estimated nucleated cell counts. Measured with immunoSEQ multiplex PCR; TCRdb has only the in-frame clones, and not every one. V, J and clone size reflect that table, while D and trimming were determined from the DNA. This sample has approximately 470,000 clones; 70% to 90% occur once, and the top ten carry under 4%. Germline loops: CDR1 MDHEN, CDR2 SYDVKM. This CDR3 contains 15 residues. Losses at the gene ends were 6 bases for V and 7 bases for J; bases not matched to a gene: 11. The sequencing input was peripheral blood. The chain uses TRBV28 and TRBJ1-4; 7 nucleotides align to TRBD1. The source is a human donor in a cohort sampled during active COVID-19. CDR3 in amino acids: CASSRIRQGSEKLFF. In nucleotides, the CDR3 is TGTGCCAGCAGCCGGATTAGACAGGGAAGTGAAAAACTGTTTTTT.